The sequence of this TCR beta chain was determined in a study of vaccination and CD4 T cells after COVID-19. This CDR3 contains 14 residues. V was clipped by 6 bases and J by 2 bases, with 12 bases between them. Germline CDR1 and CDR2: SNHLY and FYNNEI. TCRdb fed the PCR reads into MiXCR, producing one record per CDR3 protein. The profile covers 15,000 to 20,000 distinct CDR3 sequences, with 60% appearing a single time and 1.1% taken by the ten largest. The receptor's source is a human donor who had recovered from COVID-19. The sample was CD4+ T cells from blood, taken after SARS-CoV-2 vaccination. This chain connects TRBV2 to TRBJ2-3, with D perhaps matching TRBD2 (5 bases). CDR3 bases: TGTGCCAGCAGGGTTGAGGGCCACACAGATACGCAGTATTTT. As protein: CASRVEGHTDTQYF. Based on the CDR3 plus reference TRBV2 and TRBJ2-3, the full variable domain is EPEVTQTPSHQVTQMGQEVILRCVPISNHLYFYWYRQILGQKVEFLVSFYNNEISEKSEIFDDQFSVERPDGSNFTLKIRSTKLEDSAMYFCASRVEGHTDTQYFGPGTRLTVL.